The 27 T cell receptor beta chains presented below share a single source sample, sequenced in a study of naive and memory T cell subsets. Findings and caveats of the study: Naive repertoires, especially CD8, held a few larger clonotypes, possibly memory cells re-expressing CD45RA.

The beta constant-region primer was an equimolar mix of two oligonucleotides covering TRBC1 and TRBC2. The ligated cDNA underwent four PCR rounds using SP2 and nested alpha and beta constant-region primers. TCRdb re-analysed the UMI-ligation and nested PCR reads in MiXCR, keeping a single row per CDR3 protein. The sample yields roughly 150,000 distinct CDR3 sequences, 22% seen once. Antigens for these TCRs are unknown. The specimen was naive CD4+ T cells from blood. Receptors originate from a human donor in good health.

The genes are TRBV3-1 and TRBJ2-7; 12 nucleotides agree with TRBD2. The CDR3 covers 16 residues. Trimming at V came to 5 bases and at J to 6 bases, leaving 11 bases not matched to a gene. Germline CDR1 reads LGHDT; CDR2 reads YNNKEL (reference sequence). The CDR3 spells CASSYRTSGIGREQYF. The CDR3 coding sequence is TGTGCCAGCAGCTATCGGACTAGCGGGATCGGACGCGAGCAGTACTTC.

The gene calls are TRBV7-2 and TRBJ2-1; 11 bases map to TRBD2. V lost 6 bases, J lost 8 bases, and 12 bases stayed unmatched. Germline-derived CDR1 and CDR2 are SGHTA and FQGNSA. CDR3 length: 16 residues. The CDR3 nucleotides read TGTGCCAGCAGTGTCGCGGGACTAGCGGCATTTCATGAGCAGTTCTTC. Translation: CASSVAGLAAFHEQFF.

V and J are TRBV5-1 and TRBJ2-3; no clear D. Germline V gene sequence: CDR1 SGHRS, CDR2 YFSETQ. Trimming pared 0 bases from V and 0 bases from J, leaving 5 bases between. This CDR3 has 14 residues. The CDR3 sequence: CASSLARSTDTQYF. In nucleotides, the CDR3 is TGCGCCAGCAGCTTGGCACGGAGCACAGATACGCAGTATTTT.

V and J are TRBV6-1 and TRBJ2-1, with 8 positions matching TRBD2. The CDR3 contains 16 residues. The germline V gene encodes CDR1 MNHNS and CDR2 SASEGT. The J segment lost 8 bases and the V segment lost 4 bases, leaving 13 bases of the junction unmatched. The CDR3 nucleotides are TGTGCCAGCAGTGCCGCGAGCGGGAGTAGGACATATGAGCAGTTCTTC. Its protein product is CASSAASGSRTYEQFF.

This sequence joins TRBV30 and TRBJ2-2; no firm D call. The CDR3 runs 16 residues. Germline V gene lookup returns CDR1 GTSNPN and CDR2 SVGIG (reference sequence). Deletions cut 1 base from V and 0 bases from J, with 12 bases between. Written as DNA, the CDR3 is TGTGCCTGGAGTGCCCTCACGAAAGCGAACACCGGGGAGCTGTTTTTT. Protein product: CAWSALTKANTGELFF. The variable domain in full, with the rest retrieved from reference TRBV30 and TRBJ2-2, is SQTIHQWPATLVQPVGSPLSLECTVEGTSNPNLYWYRQAAGRGLQLLFYSVGIGQISSEVPQNLSASRPQDRQFILSSKKLLLSDSGFYLCAWSALTKANTGELFFGEGSRLTVL.

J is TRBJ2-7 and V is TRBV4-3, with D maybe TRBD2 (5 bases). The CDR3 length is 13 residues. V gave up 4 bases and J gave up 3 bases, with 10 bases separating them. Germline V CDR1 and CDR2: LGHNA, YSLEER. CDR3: CASSRDEGYEQYF. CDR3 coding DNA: TGCGCCAGCAGCCGAGACGAGGGCTACGAGCAGTACTTC.

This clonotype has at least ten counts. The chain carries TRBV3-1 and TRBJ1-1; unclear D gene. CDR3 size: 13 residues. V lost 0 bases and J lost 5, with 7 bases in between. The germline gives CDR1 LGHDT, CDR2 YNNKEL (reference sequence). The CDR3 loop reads CASSQDMGTEAFF. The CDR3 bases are TGTGCCAGCAGCCAAGATATGGGGACTGAAGCTTTCTTT. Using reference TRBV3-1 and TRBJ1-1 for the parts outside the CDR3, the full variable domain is DTAVSQTPKYLVTQMGNDKSIKCEQNLGHDTMYWYKQDSKKFLKIMFSYNNKELIINETVPNRFSPKSPDKAHLNLHINSLELGDSAVYFCASSQDMGTEAFFGQGTRLTVV.

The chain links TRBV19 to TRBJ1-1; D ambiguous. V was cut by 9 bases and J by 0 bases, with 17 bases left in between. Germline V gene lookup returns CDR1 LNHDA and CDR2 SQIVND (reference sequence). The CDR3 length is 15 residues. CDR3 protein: CASKSSGGMNTEAFF. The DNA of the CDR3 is TGTGCCAGCAAATCCTCCGGCGGAATGAACACTGAAGCTTTCTTT.

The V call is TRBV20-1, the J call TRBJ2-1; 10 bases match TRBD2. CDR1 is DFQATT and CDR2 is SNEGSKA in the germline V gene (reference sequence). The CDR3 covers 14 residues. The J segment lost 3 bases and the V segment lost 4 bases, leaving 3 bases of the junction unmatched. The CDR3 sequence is CSAIGTSDYNEQFF. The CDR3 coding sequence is TGCAGTGCTATCGGGACTAGCGACTACAATGAGCAGTTCTTC.

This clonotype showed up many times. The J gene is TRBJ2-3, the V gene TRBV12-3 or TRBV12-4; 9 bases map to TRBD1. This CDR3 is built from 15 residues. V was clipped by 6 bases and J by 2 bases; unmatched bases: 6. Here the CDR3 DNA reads TGTGCCAGCAGCCTTTGGACAGGGGCCACAGATACGCAGTATTTT. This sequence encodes CASSLWTGATDTQYF.

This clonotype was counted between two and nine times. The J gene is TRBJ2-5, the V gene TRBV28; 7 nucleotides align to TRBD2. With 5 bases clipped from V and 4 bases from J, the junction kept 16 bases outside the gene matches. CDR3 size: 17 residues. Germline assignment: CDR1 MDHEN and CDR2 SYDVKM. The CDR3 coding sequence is TGTGCCAGCAGTCCCCTTTGGGCGGGAGCTCGCCGAGAGACCCAGTACTTC. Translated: CASSPLWAGARRETQYF.

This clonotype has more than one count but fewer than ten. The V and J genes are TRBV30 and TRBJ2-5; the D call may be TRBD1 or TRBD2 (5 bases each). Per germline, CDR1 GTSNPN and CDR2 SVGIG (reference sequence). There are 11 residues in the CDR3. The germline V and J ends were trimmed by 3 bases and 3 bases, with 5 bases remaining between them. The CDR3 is CAWRGEETQYF. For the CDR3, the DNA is TGTGCCTGGAGGGGGGAAGAGACCCAGTACTTC. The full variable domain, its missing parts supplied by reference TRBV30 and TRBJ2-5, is SQTIHQWPATLVQPVGSPLSLECTVEGTSNPNLYWYRQAAGRGLQLLFYSVGIGQISSEVPQNLSASRPQDRQFILSSKKLLLSDSGFYLCAWRGEETQYFGPGTRLLVL.

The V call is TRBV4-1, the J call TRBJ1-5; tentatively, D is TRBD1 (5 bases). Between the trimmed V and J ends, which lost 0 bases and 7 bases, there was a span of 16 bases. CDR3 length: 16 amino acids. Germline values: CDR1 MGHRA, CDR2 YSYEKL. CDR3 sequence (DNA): TGCGCCAGCAGCCAAGAAGGGGCGGGACTAAGACAGCCCCAGCATTTT. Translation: CASSQEGAGLRQPQHF.

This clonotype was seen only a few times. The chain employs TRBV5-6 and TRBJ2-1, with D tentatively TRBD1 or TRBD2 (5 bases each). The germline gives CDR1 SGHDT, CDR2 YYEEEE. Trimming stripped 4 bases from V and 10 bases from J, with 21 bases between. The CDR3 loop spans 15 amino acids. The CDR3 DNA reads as TGTGCCAGCAGCGCCGTTGTGTGGGGGAGAAAGGAGCAGTTCTTC. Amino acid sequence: CASSAVVWGRKEQFF.

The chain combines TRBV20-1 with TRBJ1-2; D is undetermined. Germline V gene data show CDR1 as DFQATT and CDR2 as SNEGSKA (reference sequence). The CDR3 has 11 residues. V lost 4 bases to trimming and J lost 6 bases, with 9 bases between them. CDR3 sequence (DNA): TGCAGTGCTATCGCGGGAAATGGCTACACCTTC. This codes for CSAIAGNGYTF.

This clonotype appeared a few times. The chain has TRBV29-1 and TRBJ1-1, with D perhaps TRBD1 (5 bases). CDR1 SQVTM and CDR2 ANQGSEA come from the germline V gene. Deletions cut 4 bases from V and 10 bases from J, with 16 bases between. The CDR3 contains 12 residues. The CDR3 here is CSVARDGTPAFF. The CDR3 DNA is TGCAGCGTTGCCCGGGACGGCACTCCAGCTTTCTTT. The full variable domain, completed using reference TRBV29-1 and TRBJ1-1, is SAVISQKPSRDICQRGTSLTIQCQVDSQVTMMFWYRQQPGQSLTLIATANQGSEATYESGFVIDKFPISRPNLTFSTLTVSNMSPEDSSIYLCSVARDGTPAFFGQGTRLTVV.

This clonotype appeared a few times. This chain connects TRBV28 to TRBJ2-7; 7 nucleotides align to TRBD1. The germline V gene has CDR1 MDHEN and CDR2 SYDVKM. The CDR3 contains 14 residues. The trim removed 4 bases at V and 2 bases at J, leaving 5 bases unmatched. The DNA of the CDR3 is TGTGCCAGCAGTTCCGGGACAGCCCCCTACGAGCAGTACTTC. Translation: CASSSGTAPYEQYF. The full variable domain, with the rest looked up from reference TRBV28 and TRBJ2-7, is DVKVTQSSRYLVKRTGEKVFLECVQDMDHENMFWYRQDPGLGLRLIYFSYDVKMKEKGDIPEGYSVSREKKERFSLILESASTNQTSMYLCASSSGTAPYEQYFGPGTRLTVT.

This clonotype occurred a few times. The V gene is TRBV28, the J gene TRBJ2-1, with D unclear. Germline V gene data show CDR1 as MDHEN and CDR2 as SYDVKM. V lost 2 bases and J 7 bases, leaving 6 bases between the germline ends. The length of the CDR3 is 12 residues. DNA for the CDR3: TGTGCCAGCAGTTTAATTCCGAATGAGCAGTTCTTC. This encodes CASSLIPNEQFF.

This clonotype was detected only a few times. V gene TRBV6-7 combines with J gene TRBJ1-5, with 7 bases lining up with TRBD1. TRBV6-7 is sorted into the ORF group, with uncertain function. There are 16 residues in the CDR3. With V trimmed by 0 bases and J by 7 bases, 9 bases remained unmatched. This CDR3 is CASSYSRQGSEQPQHF. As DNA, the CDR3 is TGTGCCAGCAGTTACTCCCGACAGGGATCCGAACAGCCCCAGCATTTT.

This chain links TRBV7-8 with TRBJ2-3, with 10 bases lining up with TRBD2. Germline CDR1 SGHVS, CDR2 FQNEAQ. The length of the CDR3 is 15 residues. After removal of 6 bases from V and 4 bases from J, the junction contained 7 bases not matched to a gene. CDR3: CASSTSGRAADTQYF. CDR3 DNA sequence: TGTGCCAGCAGTACGAGCGGGAGGGCCGCAGATACGCAGTATTTT.

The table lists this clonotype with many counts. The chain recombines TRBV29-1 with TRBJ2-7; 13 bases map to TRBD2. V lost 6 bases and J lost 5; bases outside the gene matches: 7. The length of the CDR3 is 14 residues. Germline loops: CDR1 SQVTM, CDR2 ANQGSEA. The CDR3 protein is CSVAGGLAGNEQYF. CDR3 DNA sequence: TGCAGCGTCGCCGGGGGACTAGCGGGAAACGAGCAGTACTTC.

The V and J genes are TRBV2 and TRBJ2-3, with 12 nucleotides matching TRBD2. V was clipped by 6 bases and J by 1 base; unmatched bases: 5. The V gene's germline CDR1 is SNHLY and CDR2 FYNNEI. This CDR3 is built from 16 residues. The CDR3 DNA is TGTGCCAGCAGGACCAGGACTAGCGGGGGCACAGATACGCAGTATTTT. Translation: CASRTRTSGGTDTQYF.

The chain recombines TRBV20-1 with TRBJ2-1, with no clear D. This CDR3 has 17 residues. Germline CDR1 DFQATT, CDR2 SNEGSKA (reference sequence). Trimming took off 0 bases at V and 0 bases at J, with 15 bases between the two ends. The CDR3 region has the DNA TGCAGTGCTAGAGATGCCCGGGCGGTTAGCTCCTACAATGAGCAGTTCTTC. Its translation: CSARDARAVSSYNEQFF.

The CDR3 sequence is CASSERQGSSYNSPLHF. The CDR3 DNA reads TGTGCCAGCAGTGAACGCCAGGGGAGCTCCTATAATTCACCCCTCCACTTT. This chain links TRBV25-1 with TRBJ1-6; perhaps TRBD1 as D (6 bases). Trimming left V 2 bases short and J 0 bases short, with 11 bases between. This CDR3 spans 17 amino acids. CDR1 MGHDK and CDR2 SYGVNS come from the germline V gene.

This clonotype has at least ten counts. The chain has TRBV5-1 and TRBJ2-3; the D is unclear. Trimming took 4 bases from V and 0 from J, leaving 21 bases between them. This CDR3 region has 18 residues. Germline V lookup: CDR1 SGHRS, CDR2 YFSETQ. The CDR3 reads CASSLQAVTAVSTDTQYF. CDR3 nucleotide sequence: TGCGCCAGCAGCCTCCAGGCAGTGACCGCGGTTAGCACAGATACGCAGTATTTT.

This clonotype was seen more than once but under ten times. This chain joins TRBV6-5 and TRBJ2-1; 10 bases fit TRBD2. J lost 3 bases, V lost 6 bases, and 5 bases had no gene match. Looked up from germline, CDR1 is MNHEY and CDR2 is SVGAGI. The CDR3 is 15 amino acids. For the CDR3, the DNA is TGTGCCAGCAGGACACTAGCGGGGATCTACAATGAGCAGTTCTTC. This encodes CASRTLAGIYNEQFF.

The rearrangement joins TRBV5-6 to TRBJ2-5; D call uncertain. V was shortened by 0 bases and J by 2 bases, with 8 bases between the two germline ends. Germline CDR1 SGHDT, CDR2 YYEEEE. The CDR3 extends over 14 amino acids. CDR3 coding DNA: TGTGCCAGCAGCTTGGCGCCAGTTCAAGAGACCCAGTACTTC. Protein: CASSLAPVQETQYF.